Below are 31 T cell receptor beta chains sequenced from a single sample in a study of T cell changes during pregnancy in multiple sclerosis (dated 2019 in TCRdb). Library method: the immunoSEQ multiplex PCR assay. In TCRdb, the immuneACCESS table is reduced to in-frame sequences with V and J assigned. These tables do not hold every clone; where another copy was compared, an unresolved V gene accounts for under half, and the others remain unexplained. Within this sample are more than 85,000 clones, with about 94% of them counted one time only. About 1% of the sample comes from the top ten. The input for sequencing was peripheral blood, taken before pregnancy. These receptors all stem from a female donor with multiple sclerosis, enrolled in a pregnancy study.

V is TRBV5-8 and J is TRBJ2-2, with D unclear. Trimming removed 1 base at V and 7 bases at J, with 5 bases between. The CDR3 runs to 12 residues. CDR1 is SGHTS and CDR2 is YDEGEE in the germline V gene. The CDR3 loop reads CASSLSVGELFF. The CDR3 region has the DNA TGTGCCAGCAGCTTGTCGGTCGGGGAGCTGTTTTTT. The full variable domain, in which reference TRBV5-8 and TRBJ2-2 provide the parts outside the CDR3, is EAGVTQSPTHLIKTRGQQATLRCSPISGHTSVYWYQQALGLGLQFLLWYDEGEERNRGNFPPRFSGRQFPNYSSELNVNALELEDSALYLCASSLSVGELFFGEGSRLTVL.

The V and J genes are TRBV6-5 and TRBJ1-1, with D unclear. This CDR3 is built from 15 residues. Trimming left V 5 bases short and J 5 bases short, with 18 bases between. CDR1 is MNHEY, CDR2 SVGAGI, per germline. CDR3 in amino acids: CASSPAGKGKTEAFF. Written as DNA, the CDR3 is TGTGCCAGCAGTCCTGCGGGTAAGGGAAAAACTGAAGCTTTCTTT.

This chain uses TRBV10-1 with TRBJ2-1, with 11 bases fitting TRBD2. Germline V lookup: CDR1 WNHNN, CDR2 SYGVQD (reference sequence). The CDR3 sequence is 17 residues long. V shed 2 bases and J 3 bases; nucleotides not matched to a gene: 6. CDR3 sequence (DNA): TGCGCCAGCAGTGAGCTCGGGACTAGCGGAGACTACAATGAGCAGTTCTTC. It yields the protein CASSELGTSGDYNEQFF.

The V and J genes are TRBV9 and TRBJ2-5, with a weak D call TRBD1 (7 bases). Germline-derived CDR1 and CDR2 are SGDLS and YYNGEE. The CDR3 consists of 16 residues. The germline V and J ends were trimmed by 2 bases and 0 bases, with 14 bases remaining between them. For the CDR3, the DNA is TGTGCCAGCAGCGTCCAGGCAGGGGGGTACCAAGAGACCCAGTACTTC. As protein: CASSVQAGGYQETQYF.

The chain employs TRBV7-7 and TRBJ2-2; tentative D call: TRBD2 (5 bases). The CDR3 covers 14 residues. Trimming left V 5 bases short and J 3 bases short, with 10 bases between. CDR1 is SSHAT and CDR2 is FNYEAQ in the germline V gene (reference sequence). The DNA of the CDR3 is TGTGCCAGCAGCCCCGGGGTGTACACCGGGGAGCTGTTTTTT. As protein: CASSPGVYTGELFF.

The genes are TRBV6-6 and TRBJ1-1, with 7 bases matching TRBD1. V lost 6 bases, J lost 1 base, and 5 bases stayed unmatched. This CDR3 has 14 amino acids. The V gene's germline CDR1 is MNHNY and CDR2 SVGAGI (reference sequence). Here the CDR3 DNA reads TGTGCCAGCAGCGAGACAGGGAAGAACACTGAAGCTTTCTTT. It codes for CASSETGKNTEAFF.

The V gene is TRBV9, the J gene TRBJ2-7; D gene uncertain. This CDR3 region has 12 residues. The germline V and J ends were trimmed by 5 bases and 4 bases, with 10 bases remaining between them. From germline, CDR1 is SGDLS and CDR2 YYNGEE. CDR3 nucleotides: TGTGCCAGCAGTCGTACAGAGTACGAGCAGTACTTC. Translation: CASSRTEYEQYF.

CDR3 loop: CASSFSRGGTEAFF. In DNA form, the CDR3 reads TGTGCCAGCAGTTTTTCCCGGGGAGGGACTGAAGCTTTCTTT. V and J are TRBV28 and TRBJ1-1; D is ambiguous. Trimming removed 3 bases at V and 5 bases at J, with 13 bases between. Germline loops: CDR1 MDHEN, CDR2 SYDVKM. The CDR3 is 14 residues long.

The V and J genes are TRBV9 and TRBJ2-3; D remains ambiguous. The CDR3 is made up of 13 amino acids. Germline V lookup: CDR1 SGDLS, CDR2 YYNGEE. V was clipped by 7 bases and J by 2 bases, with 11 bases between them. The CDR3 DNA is TGTGCCAGCTACCAGCGAAACACAGATACGCAGTATTTT. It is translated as CASYQRNTDTQYF.

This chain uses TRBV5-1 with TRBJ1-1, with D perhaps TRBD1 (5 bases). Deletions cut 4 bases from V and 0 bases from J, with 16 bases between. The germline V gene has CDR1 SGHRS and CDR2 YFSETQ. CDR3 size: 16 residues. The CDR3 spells CASSRVPGQLNTEAFF. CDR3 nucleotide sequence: TGCGCCAGCAGCCGCGTGCCAGGGCAACTGAACACTGAAGCTTTCTTT.

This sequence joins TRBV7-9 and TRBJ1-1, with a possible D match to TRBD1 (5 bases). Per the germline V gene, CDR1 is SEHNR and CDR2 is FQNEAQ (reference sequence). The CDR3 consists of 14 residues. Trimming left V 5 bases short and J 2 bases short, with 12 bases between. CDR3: CASSGVRANTEAFF. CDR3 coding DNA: TGTGCCAGCAGCGGTGTCAGGGCAAACACTGAAGCTTTCTTT.

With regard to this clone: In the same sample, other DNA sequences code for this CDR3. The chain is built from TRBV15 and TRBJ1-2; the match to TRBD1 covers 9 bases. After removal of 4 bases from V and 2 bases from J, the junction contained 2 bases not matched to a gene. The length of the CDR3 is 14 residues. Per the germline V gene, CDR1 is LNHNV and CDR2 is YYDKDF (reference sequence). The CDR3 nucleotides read TGTGCCACCAGCACTGGACAGGGGAACTATGGCTACACCTTC. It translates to CATSTGQGNYGYTF.

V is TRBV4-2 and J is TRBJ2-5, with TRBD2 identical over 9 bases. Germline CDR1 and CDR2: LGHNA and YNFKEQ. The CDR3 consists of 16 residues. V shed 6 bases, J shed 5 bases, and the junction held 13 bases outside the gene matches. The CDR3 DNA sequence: TGTGCCAGCAGGTACAGGATAGCGGGAGTTGGGGAGACCCAGTACTTC. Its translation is CASRYRIAGVGETQYF.

Here the CDR3 DNA reads TGTGCCAGCAGTTTATATAAGGGGCCTGCCTACGAGCAGTACTTC. Residues: CASSLYKGPAYEQYF. V is TRBV27 and J is TRBJ2-7, with D possibly being TRBD1 (5 bases). The germline gives CDR1 MNHEY, CDR2 SMNVEV (reference sequence). V was pared by 1 base and J by 2 bases, with 12 bases between. The CDR3 is 15 amino acids.

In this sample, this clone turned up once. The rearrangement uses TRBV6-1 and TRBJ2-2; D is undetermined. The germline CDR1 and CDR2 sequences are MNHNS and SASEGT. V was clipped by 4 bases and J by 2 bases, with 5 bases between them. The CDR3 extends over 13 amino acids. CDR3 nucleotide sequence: TGTGCCAGCAGTGTCAAAAACACCGGGGAGCTGTTTTTT. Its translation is CASSVKNTGELFF.

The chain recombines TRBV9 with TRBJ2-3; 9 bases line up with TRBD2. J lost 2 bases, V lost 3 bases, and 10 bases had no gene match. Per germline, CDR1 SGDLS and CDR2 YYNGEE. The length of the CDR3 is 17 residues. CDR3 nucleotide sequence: TGTGCCAGCAGCGCGCCTTCGGGACTAGCTTTCACAGATACGCAGTATTTT. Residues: CASSAPSGLAFTDTQYF.

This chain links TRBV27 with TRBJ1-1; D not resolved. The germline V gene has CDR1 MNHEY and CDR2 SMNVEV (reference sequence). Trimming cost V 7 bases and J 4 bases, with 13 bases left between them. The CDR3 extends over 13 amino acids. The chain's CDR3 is CASKGGRTTEAFF. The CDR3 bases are TGTGCCAGCAAGGGAGGGAGAACCACTGAAGCTTTCTTT.

The CDR3 DNA reads as TGTGCCAGCAGCTTGAACCAGAGGCCTTACGAGCAGTACTTC. Translation gives CASSLNQRPYEQYF. The chain employs TRBV11-2 and TRBJ2-7; D is unclear. Germline V lookup: CDR1 SGHAT, CDR2 FQNNGV. The CDR3 is made up of 14 amino acids. Trimming removed 3 bases at V and 4 bases at J, with 13 bases between.

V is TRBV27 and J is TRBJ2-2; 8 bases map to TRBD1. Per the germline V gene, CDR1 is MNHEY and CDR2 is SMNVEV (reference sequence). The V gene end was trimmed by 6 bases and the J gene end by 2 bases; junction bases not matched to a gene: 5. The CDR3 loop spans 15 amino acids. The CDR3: CASRRTGRNTGELFF. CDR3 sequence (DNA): TGTGCCAGCAGAAGGACAGGGCGAAACACCGGGGAGCTGTTTTTT.

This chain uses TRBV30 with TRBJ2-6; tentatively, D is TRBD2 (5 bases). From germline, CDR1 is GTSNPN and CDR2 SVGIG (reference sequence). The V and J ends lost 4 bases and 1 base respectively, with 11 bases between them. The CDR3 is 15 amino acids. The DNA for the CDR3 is TGTGCCTGGAACCGACGGAGGTCTGGGGCCAACGTCCTGACTTTC. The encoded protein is CAWNRRRSGANVLTF.

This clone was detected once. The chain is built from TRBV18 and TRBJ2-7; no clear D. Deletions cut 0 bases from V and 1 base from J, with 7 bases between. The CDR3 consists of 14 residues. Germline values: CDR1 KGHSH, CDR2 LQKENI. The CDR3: CASSPPSGSYEQYF. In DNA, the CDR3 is TGTGCCAGCTCACCACCTTCAGGTTCCTACGAGCAGTACTTC.

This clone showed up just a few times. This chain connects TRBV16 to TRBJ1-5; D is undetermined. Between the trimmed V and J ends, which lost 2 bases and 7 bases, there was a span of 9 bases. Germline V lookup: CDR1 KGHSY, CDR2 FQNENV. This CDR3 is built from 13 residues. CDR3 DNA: TGTGCCAGCAGCCAAGGATGGAGCCAGCCCCAGCATTTT. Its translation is CASSQGWSQPQHF.

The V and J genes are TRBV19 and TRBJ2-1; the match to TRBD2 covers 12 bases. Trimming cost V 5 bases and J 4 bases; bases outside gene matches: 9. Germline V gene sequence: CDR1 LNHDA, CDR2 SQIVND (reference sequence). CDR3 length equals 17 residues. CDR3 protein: CASSLGTSGSGYNEQFF. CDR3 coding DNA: TGTGCCAGTAGTTTGGGGACTAGCGGGTCCGGTTACAATGAGCAGTTCTTC.

The CDR3 is CASSSLGGSAGELFF. Here the CDR3 DNA reads TGTGCCAGCAGTAGCTTAGGCGGGAGTGCCGGGGAGCTGTTTTTT. This chain joins TRBV2 and TRBJ2-2; the match to TRBD2 covers 7 bases. The CDR3 is 15 residues long. Germline CDR1 reads SNHLY; CDR2 reads FYNNEI. Losses at the gene ends were 5 bases for V and 6 bases for J; bases not matched to a gene: 9.

The CDR3 loop is CASSRGTSGTSGANVLTF. DNA of the CDR3: TGTGCCAGCAGCCGAGGGACTAGCGGAACCTCTGGGGCCAACGTCCTGACTTTC. The V gene is TRBV4-2, the J gene TRBJ2-6; 11 bases are shared with TRBD2. CDR1 is LGHNA, CDR2 YNFKEQ, per germline. CDR3 length: 18 amino acids. Trimming took 4 bases from V and 0 from J; bases not matched to a gene: 5.

CDR3 DNA sequence: TGTGCCAGCAGGCCCCCGGGGAACTCTGGAAACACCATATATTTT. Translation: CASRPPGNSGNTIYF. The chain joins TRBV14 to TRBJ1-3; D not certain. Germline-derived CDR1 and CDR2 are SGHDN and FVKESK. Trimming left V 6 bases short and J 0 bases short, with 12 bases between. This CDR3 contains 15 residues.

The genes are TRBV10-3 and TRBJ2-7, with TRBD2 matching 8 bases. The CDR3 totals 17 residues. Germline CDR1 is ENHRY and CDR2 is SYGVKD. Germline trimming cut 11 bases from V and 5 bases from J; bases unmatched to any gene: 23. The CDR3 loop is CASRKTALSGSRDEQYF. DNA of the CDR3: TGTGCCTCCCGAAAGACAGCCCTGAGCGGGAGTCGGGACGAGCAGTACTTC.

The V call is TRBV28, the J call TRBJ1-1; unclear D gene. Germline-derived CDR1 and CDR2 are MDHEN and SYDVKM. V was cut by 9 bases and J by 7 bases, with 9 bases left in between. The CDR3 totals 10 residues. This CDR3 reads CASGRLEAFF. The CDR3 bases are TGTGCCAGTGGTCGACTTGAAGCTTTCTTT.

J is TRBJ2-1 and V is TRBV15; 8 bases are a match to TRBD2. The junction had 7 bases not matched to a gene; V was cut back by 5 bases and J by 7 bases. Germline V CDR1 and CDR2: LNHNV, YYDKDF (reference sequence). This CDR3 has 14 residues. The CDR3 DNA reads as TGTGCCACCAGCTTCCTTCGGGGGGGGAATGAGCAGTTCTTC. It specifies CATSFLRGGNEQFF.

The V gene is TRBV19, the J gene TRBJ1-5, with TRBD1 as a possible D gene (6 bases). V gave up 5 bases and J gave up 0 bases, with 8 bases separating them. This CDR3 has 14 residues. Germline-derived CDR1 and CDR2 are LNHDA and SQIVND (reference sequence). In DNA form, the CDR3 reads TGTGCCAGTAGTCGACAGGTTAGCAATCAGCCCCAGCATTTT. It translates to CASSRQVSNQPQHF.

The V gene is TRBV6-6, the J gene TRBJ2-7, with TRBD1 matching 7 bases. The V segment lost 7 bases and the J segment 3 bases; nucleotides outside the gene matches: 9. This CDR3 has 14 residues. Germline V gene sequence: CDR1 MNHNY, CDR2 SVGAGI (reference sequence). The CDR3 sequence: CASNNPGQNYEQYF. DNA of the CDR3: TGTGCCAGCAATAATCCGGGACAGAACTACGAGCAGTACTTC.